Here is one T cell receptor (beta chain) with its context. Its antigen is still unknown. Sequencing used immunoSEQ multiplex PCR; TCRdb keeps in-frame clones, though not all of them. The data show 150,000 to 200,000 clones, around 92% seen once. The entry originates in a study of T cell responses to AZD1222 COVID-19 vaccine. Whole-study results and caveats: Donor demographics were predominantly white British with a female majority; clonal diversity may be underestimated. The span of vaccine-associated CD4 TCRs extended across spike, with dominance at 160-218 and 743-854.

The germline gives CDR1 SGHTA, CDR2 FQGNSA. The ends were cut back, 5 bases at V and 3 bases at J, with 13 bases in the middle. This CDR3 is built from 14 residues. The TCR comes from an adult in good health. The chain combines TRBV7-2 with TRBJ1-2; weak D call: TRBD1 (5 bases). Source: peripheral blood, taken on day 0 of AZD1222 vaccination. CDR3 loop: CASSPATGHYGYTF. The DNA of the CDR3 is TGTGCCAGCAGCCCCGCCACGGGGCACTATGGCTACACCTTC.